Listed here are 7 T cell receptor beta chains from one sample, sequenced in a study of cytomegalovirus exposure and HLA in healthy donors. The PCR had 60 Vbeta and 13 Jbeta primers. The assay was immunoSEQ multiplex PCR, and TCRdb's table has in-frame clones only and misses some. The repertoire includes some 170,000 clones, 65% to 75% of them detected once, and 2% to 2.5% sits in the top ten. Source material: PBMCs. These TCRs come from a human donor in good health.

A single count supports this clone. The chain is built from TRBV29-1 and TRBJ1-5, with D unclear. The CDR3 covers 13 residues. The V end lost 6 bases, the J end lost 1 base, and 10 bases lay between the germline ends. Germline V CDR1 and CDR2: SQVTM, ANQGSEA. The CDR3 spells CSVALNSNQPQHF. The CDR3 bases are TGCAGCGTCGCGCTCAACAGCAATCAGCCCCAGCATTTT.

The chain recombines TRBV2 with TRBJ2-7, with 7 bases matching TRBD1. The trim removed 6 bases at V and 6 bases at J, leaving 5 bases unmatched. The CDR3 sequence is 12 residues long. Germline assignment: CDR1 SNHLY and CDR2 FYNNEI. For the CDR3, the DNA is TGTGCCAGCAGCATTGACAGGGCCGAGCAGTACTTC. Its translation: CASSIDRAEQYF.

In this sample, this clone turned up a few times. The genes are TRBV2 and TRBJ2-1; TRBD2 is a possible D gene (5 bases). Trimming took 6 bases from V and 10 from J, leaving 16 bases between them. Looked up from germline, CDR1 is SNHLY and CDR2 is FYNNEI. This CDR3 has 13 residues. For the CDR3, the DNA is TGTGCCAGCAGGCGGACTTCTAAAGCGGAGCAGTTCTTC. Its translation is CASRRTSKAEQFF. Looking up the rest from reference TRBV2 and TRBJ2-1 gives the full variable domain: EPEVTQTPSHQVTQMGQEVILRCVPISNHLYFYWYRQILGQKVEFLVSFYNNEISEKSEIFDDQFSVERPDGSNFTLKIRSTKLEDSAMYFCASRRTSKAEQFFGPGTRLTVL.

Here the CDR3 DNA reads TGTGCCAGCAGCTTGGTCGGGGCGGGGGCGGTCGACGAGCAGTACTTC. This sequence encodes CASSLVGAGAVDEQYF. This chain joins TRBV5-5 and TRBJ2-7; possible D gene TRBD2, 7 bases. Looked up from germline, CDR1 is SGHKS and CDR2 is YYEKEE (reference sequence). Trimming shortened V by 0 bases and J by 5 bases, and 18 bases separated the two germline ends. The CDR3 is 16 amino acids. Complete variable domain (other parts from reference TRBV5-5 and TRBJ2-7): DAGVTQSPTHLIKTRGQQVTLRCSPISGHKSVSWYQQVLGQGPQFIFQYYEKEERGRGNFPDRFSARQFPNYSSELNVNALLLGDSALYLCASSLVGAGAVDEQYFGPGTRLTVT.

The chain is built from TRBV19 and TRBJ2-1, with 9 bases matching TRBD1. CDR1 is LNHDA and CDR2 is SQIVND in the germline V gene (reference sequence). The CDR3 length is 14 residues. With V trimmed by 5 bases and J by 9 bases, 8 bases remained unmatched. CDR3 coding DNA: TGTGCCAGTAGTGGACAGGGGTGGGTTACTGAGCAGTTCTTC. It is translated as CASSGQGWVTEQFF.

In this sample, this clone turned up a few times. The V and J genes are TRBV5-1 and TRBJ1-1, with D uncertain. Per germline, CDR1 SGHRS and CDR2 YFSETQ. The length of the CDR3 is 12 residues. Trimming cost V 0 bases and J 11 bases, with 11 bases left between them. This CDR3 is CASSLVGSSAFF. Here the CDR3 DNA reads TGCGCCAGCAGCTTGGTCGGGTCCTCGGCTTTCTTT.

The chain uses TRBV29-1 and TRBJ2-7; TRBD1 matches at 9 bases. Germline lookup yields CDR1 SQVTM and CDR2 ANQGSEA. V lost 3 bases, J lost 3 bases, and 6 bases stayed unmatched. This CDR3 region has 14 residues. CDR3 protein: CSVELGQGFYEQYF. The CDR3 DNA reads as TGCAGCGTTGAGTTGGGACAGGGTTTCTACGAGCAGTACTTC.